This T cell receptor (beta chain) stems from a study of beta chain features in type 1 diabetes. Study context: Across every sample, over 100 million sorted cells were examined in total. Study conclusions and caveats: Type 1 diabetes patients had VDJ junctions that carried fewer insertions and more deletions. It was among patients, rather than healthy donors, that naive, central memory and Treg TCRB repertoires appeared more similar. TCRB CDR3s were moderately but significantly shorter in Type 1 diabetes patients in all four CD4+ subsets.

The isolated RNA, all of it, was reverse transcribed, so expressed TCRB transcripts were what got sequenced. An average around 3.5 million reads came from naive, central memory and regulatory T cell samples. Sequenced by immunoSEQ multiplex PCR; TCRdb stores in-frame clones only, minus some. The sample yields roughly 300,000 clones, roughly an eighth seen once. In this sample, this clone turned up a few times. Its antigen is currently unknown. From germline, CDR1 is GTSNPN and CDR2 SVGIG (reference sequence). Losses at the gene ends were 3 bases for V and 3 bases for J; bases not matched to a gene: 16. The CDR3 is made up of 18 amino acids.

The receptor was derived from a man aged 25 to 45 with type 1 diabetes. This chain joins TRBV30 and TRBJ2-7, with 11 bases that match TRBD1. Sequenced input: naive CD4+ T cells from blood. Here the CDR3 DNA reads TGTGCCTGGAGCACCGGGACAGGGGGACAAACAAGAAACTACGAGCAGTACTTC. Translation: CAWSTGTGGQTRNYEQYF. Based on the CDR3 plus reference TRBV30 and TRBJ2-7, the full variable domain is SQTIHQWPATLVQPVGSPLSLECTVEGTSNPNLYWYRQAAGRGLQLLFYSVGIGQISSEVPQNLSASRPQDRQFILSSKKLLLSDSGFYLCAWSTGTGGQTRNYEQYFGPGTRLTVT.